This TCR beta chain is drawn from a study of T cells after yellow fever vaccination (dated by TCRdb to about 2019). Some background on the complete study: The SMART-Seq v4 Ultra Low Input RNA kit was used to prepare libraries from fractions with low cell numbers. To track T-cell clones before and after primary and booster YFV17D yellow fever vaccination, bulk TCR alpha and beta repertoires were sequenced longitudinally. Blood was drawn at multiple timepoints before and after primary and secondary immunization, with bulk PBMC replicates and cell subsets isolated. The cohort comprised two healthy male donors, one aged 18 to 30 and one aged 30 to 40 years. The investigation overall reported the following: Only a couple of donors were included in the study, so the extent to which the findings can be generalized is limited. Most clones expanded after primary vaccination (about 96% of CD4 and 88% of CD8) were re-detected after the booster, suggesting that broad memory maintenance occurred. Computational filtering was needed because FACS-sorted repertoires could contain abundant contaminating clonotypes from the bulk population. A small fraction of clonotypes showed up in both the CD4 and CD8 compartments, probably as a result of convergent recombination. Compared with the primary T-cell response, the secondary T-cell response was faster but weaker, reaching its peak on day 5 rather than on day 15.

TCR cDNA was synthesized by 5'RACE template switching, through which a universal primer site and unique molecular identifiers were introduced. cDNA synthesis was primed from both the TCR alpha and TCR beta constant segments. Library amplification used two PCR steps, and the second PCR step added sample barcodes and sequencing adapters. Sequencing of libraries was performed on Illumina HiSeq 2500 (2x100 bp) or NovaSeq (2x150 bp). In the authors' own workflow: MIGEC handled demultiplexing of reads and collapsing into UMI consensus sequences, while MiXCR performed V(D)J alignment. Vaccine-responding clonotypes were defined with edgeR using replicate PBMC samples, requiring FDR below 0.01 and a log2 fold change above 5 up to day 15. CD4 or CD8 identity was assigned to each bulk clonotype according to whether the clonotype was present at higher abundance in the sequenced CD4 repertoire or the sequenced CD8 repertoire. TCRdb reprocessing: public reads trimmed at Q25 with fastp, clones called with MiXCR, in-frame beta chains kept. Identical CDR3 proteins give one entry, which carries the most common genes and DNA. The V and J calls reflect TCRdb's pipeline rather than the authors' work. Recorded for this sample are roughly 120,000 distinct CDR3 sequences; 7.4% of them occurred a single time. The biggest ten clones account for nearly 2.5% of the sample.

Reading the label with the study, this specimen's treatment or condition is: live attenuated yellow fever vaccine strain. A standard Ficoll-Paque protocol was used to isolate PBMCs from peripheral blood. Dynabeads CD4 and CD8 positive selection kits were used to isolate the CD4 and CD8 T-cell fractions. RNA was extracted with TriZol from bulk PBMCs, CD4 and CD8 fractions, and dextramer-positive and dextramer-negative fractions. This clonotype was counted ten times or more. The clone's antigen remains unknown. No base-level quality is on record; no much larger clone is a single base apart. CDR3 length: 14 amino acids, cysteine to phenylalanine. Of the read, only the CDR3 DNA is kept; its 42 bases are in frame from base 1. Per the germline V gene, MDHEN is the CDR1 and SYDVKM is the CDR2. V loses 6 bases, J loses 4 bases, and the germline ends lie 14 bases apart.

The TCR originated in a man aged 18 to 29 who received the YFV17D yellow fever vaccine. The chain is assembled from TRBV28 and TRBJ2-3, with the D call perhaps TRBD1 or TRBD2, each one matching 5 bases. Source: CD4+ T cells sorted from PBMCs, taken 10 to 11 days after the first yellow fever vaccination. The nucleotides read TGTGCCAGCAGCTCGGGACCTCTGGCAGATACGCAGTATTTT. This is translated as CASSSGPLADTQYF.